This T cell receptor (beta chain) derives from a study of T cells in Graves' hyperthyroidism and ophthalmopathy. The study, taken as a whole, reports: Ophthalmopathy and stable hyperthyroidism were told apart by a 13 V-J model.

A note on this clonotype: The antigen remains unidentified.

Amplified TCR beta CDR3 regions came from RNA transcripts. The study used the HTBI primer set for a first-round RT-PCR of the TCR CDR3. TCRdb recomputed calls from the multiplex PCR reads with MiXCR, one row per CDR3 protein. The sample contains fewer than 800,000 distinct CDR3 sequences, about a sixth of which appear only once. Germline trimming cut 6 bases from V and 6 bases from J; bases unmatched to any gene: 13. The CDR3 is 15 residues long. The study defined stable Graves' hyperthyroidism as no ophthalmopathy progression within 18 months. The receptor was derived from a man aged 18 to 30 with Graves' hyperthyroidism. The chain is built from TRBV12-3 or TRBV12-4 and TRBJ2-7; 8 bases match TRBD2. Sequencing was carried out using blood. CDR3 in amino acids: CASSSRRSGSPEQYF. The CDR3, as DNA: TGTGCCAGCAGCTCTCGGAGGAGCGGGAGTCCCGAGCAGTACTTC.